These 15 T cell receptor beta chains were all obtained from the same sample, sequenced in a study of shared clonotypes between healthy human individuals. TCRdb's table, derived via immunoSEQ multiplex PCR, lists solely in-frame clones and lacks some. The sample includes about 480,000 clones, around 79% of them seen just once. The sample was PBMCs. The source is a woman aged 40 to 50 in good health. Some clones in this sample may be carry-over from other donors' samples.

J is TRBJ1-2 and V is TRBV5-1, with 12 nucleotides matching TRBD1. From germline, CDR1 is SGHRS and CDR2 YFSETQ. Trimming took 4 bases from V and 8 from J; bases not matched to a gene: 3. This CDR3 is built from 13 residues. DNA for the CDR3: TGCGCCAGCAGCGTTGGGACAGGGGGCGGCTACACCTTC. It yields the protein CASSVGTGGGYTF.

This chain links TRBV11-2 with TRBJ2-7; TRBD1 might be the D (6 bases). The CDR3 extends over 13 amino acids. CDR1 SGHAT and CDR2 FQNNGV come from the germline V gene. V was clipped by 4 bases and J by 3 bases, with 10 bases between them. This CDR3 is CASSWDTNYEQYF. The CDR3 nucleotides are TGTGCCAGCAGCTGGGACACAAACTACGAGCAGTACTTC.

The V gene is TRBV14, the J gene TRBJ2-7; weak D call: TRBD2 (6 bases). Trimming took 3 bases from V and 7 from J, leaving 19 bases between them. This CDR3 has 15 amino acids. Germline V gene sequence: CDR1 SGHDN, CDR2 FVKESK. In nucleotides, the CDR3 is TGTGCCAGCAGCCAGGGGGGACTGCGGCTACGGGAGCAGTACTTC. This encodes CASSQGGLRLREQYF.

The chain uses TRBV5-4 and TRBJ1-2; D gene unclear. This CDR3 is 14 amino acids long. Germline V gene sequence: CDR1 SGHNT, CDR2 YYREEE (reference sequence). Deletions cut 1 base from V and 2 bases from J, with 9 bases between. The CDR3 DNA is TGTGCCAGCAGCTTGCAAGGGCAGAACTATGGCTACACCTTC. Protein: CASSLQGQNYGYTF. Looking up the rest from reference TRBV5-4 and TRBJ1-2 gives the full variable domain: ETGVTQSPTHLIKTRGQQVTLRCSSQSGHNTVSWYQQALGQGPQFIFQYYREEENGRGNFPPRFSGLQFPNYSSELNVNALELDDSALYLCASSLQGQNYGYTFGSGTRLTVV.

The V call is TRBV5-4, the J call TRBJ1-1; D is possibly TRBD1 (6 bases). V dropped 4 bases and J dropped 11 bases, with 15 bases sitting between them. This CDR3 is 12 amino acids long. Germline CDR1 reads SGHNT; CDR2 reads YYREEE (reference sequence). In DNA form, the CDR3 reads TGTGCCAGCAGCATAGACAGGCGGACTGCTTTCTTT. Translation: CASSIDRRTAFF.

This chain joins TRBV4-3 and TRBJ1-3, with D perhaps matching TRBD1 (6 bases). CDR1 is LGHNA and CDR2 is YSLEER in the germline V gene. CDR3 length: 17 residues. The ends were cut back, 0 bases at V and 0 bases at J, with 12 bases in the middle. This CDR3 reads CASSQDRGGRSGNTIYF. The DNA for the CDR3 is TGCGCCAGCAGCCAAGATAGGGGGGGCCGCTCTGGAAACACCATATATTTT.

The chain is built from TRBV7-2 and TRBJ2-5; 12 bases fit TRBD2. The CDR3 is made up of 18 amino acids. With 1 base clipped from V and 5 bases from J, the junction kept 11 bases outside the gene matches. The germline gives CDR1 SGHTA, CDR2 FQGNSA. The CDR3 nucleotides are TGTGCCAGCAGCTTAGTGGGAGCTAGCGGGAGGGCCCGGGAGACCCAGTACTTC. It yields the protein CASSLVGASGRARETQYF.

The chain recombines TRBV19 with TRBJ2-1; TRBD2 aligns across 13 bases. The J segment lost 6 bases and the V segment lost 3 bases, leaving 2 bases of the junction unmatched. Germline CDR1 is LNHDA and CDR2 is SQIVND (reference sequence). There are 15 residues in the CDR3. The CDR3 reads CASSMGLAGPNEQFF. CDR3 nucleotides: TGTGCCAGTAGTATGGGACTAGCGGGACCCAATGAGCAGTTCTTC.

The chain has TRBV7-7 and TRBJ2-7; 10 bases match TRBD1. Germline V gene sequence: CDR1 SSHAT, CDR2 FNYEAQ (reference sequence). The CDR3 totals 17 residues. The CDR3 sequence is CASPLSADRGPSYEQYF. In DNA form, the CDR3 reads TGTGCTAGCCCACTGAGCGCCGACAGGGGGCCAAGCTACGAGCAGTACTTC. Full variable domain (outside the CDR3, taken from reference TRBV7-7 and TRBJ2-7): GAGVSQSPRYKVTKRGQDVTLRCDPISSHATLYWYQQALGQGPEFLTYFNYEAQPDKSGLPSDRFSAERPEGSISTLTIQRTEQRDSAMYRCASPLSADRGPSYEQYFGPGTRLTVT.

The V and J genes are TRBV5-4 and TRBJ2-1, with D maybe TRBD2 (7 bases). CDR1 SGHNT and CDR2 YYREEE come from the germline V gene (reference sequence). The CDR3 is 16 residues long. V lost 5 bases and J 2 bases, leaving 17 bases between the germline ends. CDR3 sequence: CASSPRGGETYNEQFF. The CDR3 region has the DNA TGTGCCAGCAGTCCGCGAGGGGGGGAGACCTACAATGAGCAGTTCTTC.

Points on this clone: In the same sample, other DNA sequences code for this CDR3. The gene calls are TRBV27 and TRBJ2-7; 9 bases align to TRBD1. The CDR3 is made up of 14 amino acids. Germline CDR1 and CDR2: MNHEY and SMNVEV (reference sequence). V dropped 2 bases and J dropped 4; count of bases not matched to a gene: 3. CDR3 sequence: CASSLGDRGYEQYF. CDR3 nucleotide sequence: TGTGCCAGCAGTTTAGGAGACAGGGGGTACGAGCAGTACTTC.

The chain links TRBV14 to TRBJ2-1; D tentatively reads TRBD1 or TRBD2 (5 bases each). The V gene lost 3 bases and the J gene lost 10 bases, with 16 bases spanning the gap. Germline CDR1 and CDR2: SGHDN and FVKESK. CDR3 length equals 14 residues. CDR3 region: CASSHGTWWEEQFF. The CDR3 bases are TGTGCCAGCAGCCACGGGACCTGGTGGGAGGAGCAGTTCTTC. The whole variable domain, remainder taken from reference TRBV14 and TRBJ2-1, is EAGVTQFPSHSVIEKGQTVTLRCDPISGHDNLYWYRRVMGKEIKFLLHFVKESKQDESGMPNNRFLAERTGGTYSTLKVQPAELEDSGVYFCASSHGTWWEEQFFGPGTRLTVL.

The chain is built from TRBV15 and TRBJ2-7; possible D gene TRBD2, 6 bases. This CDR3 spans 16 amino acids. Germline-derived CDR1 and CDR2 are LNHNV and YYDKDF (reference sequence). The ends were cut back, 1 base at V and 0 bases at J, with 13 bases in the middle. CDR3 DNA: TGTGCCACCAGCAGAGTCCCTAGCGCAAGCTCCTACGAGCAGTACTTC. This gives the protein CATSRVPSASSYEQYF. The variable domain in full, completed from reference TRBV15 and TRBJ2-7, reads DAMVIQNPRYQVTQFGKPVTLSCSQTLNHNVMYWYQQKSSQAPKLLFHYYDKDFNNEADTPDNFQSRRPNTSFCFLDIRSPGLGDTAMYLCATSRVPSASSYEQYFGPGTRLTVT.

This CDR3 is CASSLGPGTSGRQETQYF. DNA for the CDR3: TGTGCCAGCAGCTTAGGGCCCGGGACTAGCGGGAGGCAGGAGACCCAGTACTTC. The chain recombines TRBV7-9 with TRBJ2-5; 15 positions agree with TRBD2. The CDR3 sequence is 18 residues long. V lost 1 base, J lost 5 bases, and 8 bases stayed unmatched. Germline-derived CDR1 and CDR2 are SEHNR and FQNEAQ (reference sequence).

The V call is TRBV28, the J call TRBJ1-5; D is uncertain. Germline lookup yields CDR1 MDHEN and CDR2 SYDVKM. Trimming removed 5 bases from V and 9 bases from J, with 11 bases in between. CDR3 length: 12 residues. This CDR3 reads CASSLGLLPQHF. The CDR3 DNA is TGTGCCAGCAGTCTAGGACTTCTGCCCCAGCATTTT.